The clone carrying this T cell receptor beta chain has a handful of counts. The sample originates from a study of blood T cell repertoires in COVID-19. Study overall: PBMCs, B-cell-depleted T cells, or T cells were the source of the cDNA or gDNA that made up the material.

TCRdb's table, derived via immunoSEQ multiplex PCR, lists solely in-frame clones and lacks some. This sample carries tens of thousands of clones, about nine tenths of them seen once, and the ten largest clones take about 9%. This CDR3 contains 11 residues. CDR1 and CDR2 from the germline V gene are MDHEN and SYDVKM. V dropped 5 bases and J dropped 6 bases, with 8 bases sitting between them. The clonotype comes from a human donor in a cohort sampled during active COVID-19. The source material was peripheral blood. The V and J genes are TRBV28 and TRBJ2-7; unclear D gene. CDR3 DNA sequence: TGTGCCAGCAGTCGCAACTCCGAGCAGTACTTC. It codes for CASSRNSEQYF.